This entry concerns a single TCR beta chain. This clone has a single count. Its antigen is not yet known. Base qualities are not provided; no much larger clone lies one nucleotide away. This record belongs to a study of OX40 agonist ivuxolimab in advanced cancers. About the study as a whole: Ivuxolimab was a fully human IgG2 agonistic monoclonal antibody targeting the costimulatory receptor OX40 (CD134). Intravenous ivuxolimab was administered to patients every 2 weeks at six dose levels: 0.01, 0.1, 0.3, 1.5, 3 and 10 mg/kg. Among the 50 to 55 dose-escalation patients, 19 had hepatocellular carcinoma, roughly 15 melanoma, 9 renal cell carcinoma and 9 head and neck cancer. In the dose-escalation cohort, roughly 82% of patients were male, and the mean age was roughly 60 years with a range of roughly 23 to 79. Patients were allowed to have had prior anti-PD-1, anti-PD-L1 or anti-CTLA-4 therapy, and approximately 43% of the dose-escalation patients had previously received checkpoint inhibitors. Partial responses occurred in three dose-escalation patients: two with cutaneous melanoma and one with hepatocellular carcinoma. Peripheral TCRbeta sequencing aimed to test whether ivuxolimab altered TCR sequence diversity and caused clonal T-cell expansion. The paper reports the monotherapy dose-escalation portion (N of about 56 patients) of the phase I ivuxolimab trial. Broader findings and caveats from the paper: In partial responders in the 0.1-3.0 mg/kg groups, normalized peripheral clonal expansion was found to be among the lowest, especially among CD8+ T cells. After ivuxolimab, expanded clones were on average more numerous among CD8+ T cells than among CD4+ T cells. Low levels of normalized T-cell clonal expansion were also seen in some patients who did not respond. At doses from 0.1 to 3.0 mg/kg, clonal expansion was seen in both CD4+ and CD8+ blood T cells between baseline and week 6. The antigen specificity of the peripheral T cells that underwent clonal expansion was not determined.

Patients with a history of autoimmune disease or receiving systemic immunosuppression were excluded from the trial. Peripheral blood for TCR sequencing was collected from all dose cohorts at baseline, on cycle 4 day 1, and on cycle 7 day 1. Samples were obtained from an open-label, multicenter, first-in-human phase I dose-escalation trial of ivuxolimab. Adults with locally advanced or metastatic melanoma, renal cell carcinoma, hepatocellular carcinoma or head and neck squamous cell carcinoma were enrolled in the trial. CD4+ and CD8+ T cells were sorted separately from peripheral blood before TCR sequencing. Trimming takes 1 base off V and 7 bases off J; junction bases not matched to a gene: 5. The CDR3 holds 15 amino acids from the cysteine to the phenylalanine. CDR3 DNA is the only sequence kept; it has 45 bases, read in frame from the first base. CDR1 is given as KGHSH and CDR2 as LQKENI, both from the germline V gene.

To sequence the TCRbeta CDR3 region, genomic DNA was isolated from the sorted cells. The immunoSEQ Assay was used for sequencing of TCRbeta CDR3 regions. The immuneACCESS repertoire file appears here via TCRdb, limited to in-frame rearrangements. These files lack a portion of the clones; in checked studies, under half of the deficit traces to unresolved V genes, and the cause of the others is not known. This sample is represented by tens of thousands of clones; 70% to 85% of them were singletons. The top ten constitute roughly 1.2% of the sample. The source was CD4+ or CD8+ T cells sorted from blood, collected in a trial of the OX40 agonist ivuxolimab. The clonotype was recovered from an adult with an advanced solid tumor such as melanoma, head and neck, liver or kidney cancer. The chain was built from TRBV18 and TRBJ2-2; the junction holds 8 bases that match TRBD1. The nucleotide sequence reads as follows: TGTGCCAGCTCACCACTCGACAGGGGCGGCGGGGAGCTGTTTTTT. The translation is CASSPLDRGGGELFF.